The 10 T cell receptor beta chains listed next were all sequenced from one sample in a study of blood T cell repertoires in COVID-19. TCRdb's copy holds only in-frame clones and misses some; the assay was immunoSEQ multiplex PCR. Here the sample spans approximately 270,000 clones, about four fifths being singletons. The source material was peripheral blood. All receptors derive from a person aged 65 to 79 with COVID-19, enrolled during active disease.

The chain combines TRBV7-8 with TRBJ2-7, with TRBD1 matching 9 bases. Germline CDR1 reads SGHVS; CDR2 reads FQNEAQ. This CDR3 is built from 15 residues. Losses at the gene ends were 2 bases for V and 3 bases for J; bases not matched to a gene: 5. CDR3 nucleotide sequence: TGTGCCAGCAGCTTATTGGGGACAGGGAGCTACGAGCAGTACTTC. Its protein is CASSLLGTGSYEQYF. The whole variable domain, filled in from reference TRBV7-8 and TRBJ2-7, reads GAGVSQSPRYKVAKRGQDVALRCDPISGHVSLFWYQQALGQGPEFLTYFQNEAQLDKSGLPSDRFFAERPEGSVSTLKIQRTQQEDSAVYLCASSLLGTGSYEQYFGPGTRLTVT.

V and J are TRBV28 and TRBJ1-5; maybe TRBD1 (5 bases). The CDR3 is 19 residues long. Germline V lookup: CDR1 MDHEN, CDR2 SYDVKM. V was pared by 8 bases and J by 6 bases, with 32 bases between. Here the CDR3 reads CASRPRGGVGGSLGQPQHF. The CDR3 nucleotides are TGTGCCAGCCGTCCACGGGGGGGGGTTGGAGGCTCCTTAGGTCAGCCCCAGCATTTT.

With respect to this clone: The sample has other DNA sequences that encode this CDR3 too. The V gene is TRBV19, the J gene TRBJ1-3; possible D gene TRBD1, 6 bases. Trimming removed 4 bases from V and 0 bases from J, with 13 bases in between. Germline values: CDR1 LNHDA, CDR2 SQIVND (reference sequence). This CDR3 spans 16 amino acids. CDR3 nucleotide sequence: TGTGCCAGTAGTACCTCAGGGGCCAACTCTGGAAACACCATATATTTT. This codes for CASSTSGANSGNTIYF. Looking up the rest from reference TRBV19 and TRBJ1-3 gives the full variable domain: DGGITQSPKYLFRKEGQNVTLSCEQNLNHDAMYWYRQDPGQGLRLIYYSQIVNDFQKGDIAEGYSVSREKKESFPLTVTSAQKNPTAFYLCASSTSGANSGNTIYFGEGSWLTVV.

The table lists this clone with a few counts. V and J are TRBV29-1 and TRBJ2-4, with 7 positions matching TRBD1. Germline CDR1 is SQVTM and CDR2 is ANQGSEA. The CDR3 spans 13 residues. Trimming took 5 bases from V and 5 from J; bases not matched to a gene: 6. The CDR3 spells CSVWAGTENIQYF. The CDR3 region has the DNA TGCAGCGTTTGGGCTGGGACAGAAAACATTCAGTACTTC.

This clone was observed a handful of times. The genes are TRBV3-1 (or the pseudogene TRBV3-2) and TRBJ1-2; maybe TRBD1 (6 bases). The V end was cut by 4 bases, the J end by 2 bases, with 14 bases between. The CDR3 totals 15 residues. CDR1 and CDR2 (germline): LGHDT, YNNKEL (reference sequence). In nucleotides, the CDR3 is TGTGCCAGCAGCCCACCCGGGACACGAAACTATGGCTACACCTTC. Its protein is CASSPPGTRNYGYTF.

The V gene is TRBV4-1, the J gene TRBJ1-2; D gene ambiguous. Germline V lookup: CDR1 MGHRA, CDR2 YSYEKL. The CDR3 has 15 amino acids. V was clipped by 0 bases and J by 8 bases, with 16 bases between them. The CDR3 is CASSQDRGPFSGYTF. CDR3 nucleotide sequence: TGCGCCAGCAGCCAAGATCGGGGTCCGTTCTCGGGCTACACCTTC.

This chain joins TRBV28 and TRBJ1-2; possibly TRBD1 for D (5 bases). The germline V gene encodes CDR1 MDHEN and CDR2 SYDVKM. V lost 5 bases and J 0 bases, leaving 19 bases between the germline ends. The CDR3 spans 17 residues. CDR3 bases: TGTGCCAGCAGTCCAAGACAGTTAGGAAAAGCTAACTATGGCTACACCTTC. This translates into CASSPRQLGKANYGYTF.

The CDR3 loop reads CSSGLAGTDTQYF. Here the CDR3 DNA reads TGCAGCTCAGGACTAGCGGGAACAGATACGCAGTATTTT. This chain connects TRBV29-1 to TRBJ2-3, with 12 positions matching TRBD2. The germline CDR1 and CDR2 sequences are SQVTM and ANQGSEA. The CDR3 runs to 13 residues. V shed 8 bases and J 3 bases; nucleotides not matched to a gene: 3.

The chain recombines TRBV15 with TRBJ1-1, with 8 nucleotides matching TRBD1. Per the germline V gene, CDR1 is LNHNV and CDR2 is YYDKDF (reference sequence). CDR3 length: 14 amino acids. Trimming took 4 bases from V and 4 from J; bases not matched to a gene: 5. CDR3 coding DNA: TGTGCCACCAGCACACCACAGGGGGGCACTGAAGCTTTCTTT. It specifies CATSTPQGGTEAFF. The whole variable domain, remainder taken from reference TRBV15 and TRBJ1-1, is DAMVIQNPRYQVTQFGKPVTLSCSQTLNHNVMYWYQQKSSQAPKLLFHYYDKDFNNEADTPDNFQSRRPNTSFCFLDIRSPGLGDTAMYLCATSTPQGGTEAFFGQGTRLTVV.

The rearrangement uses TRBV10-3 and TRBJ1-1; D is undetermined. The CDR3 consists of 13 residues. Germline CDR1 ENHRY, CDR2 SYGVKD. V was pared by 9 bases and J by 0 bases, with 11 bases between. CDR3 residues: CAMTTDMNTEAFF. The CDR3 bases are TGTGCCATGACTACAGATATGAACACTGAAGCTTTCTTT.